Following are 17 T cell receptor beta chains from one sample sequenced in a study of HIV-infected patients and healthy controls. cDNA was made from about 480 ng RNA using alpha and beta constant primers. Using multiplexing indices, alpha and beta chain libraries were generated apart by chain-specific third strand synthesis. In TCRdb, the 5' RACE reads were re-called with MiXCR into one record per CDR3 protein. Among 10,000 to 12,000 distinct CDR3 sequences listed, roughly 8% were seen once. Whole blood was used without fractionation, so all unsorted peripheral T cells were included. The sample taken for sequencing was blood. The receptor source for this set is an adult in good health.

The CDR3 DNA reads TGTGCCATTAAAGGGGCCTTCAGCACAGATACGCAGTATTTT. Amino acids: CAIKGAFSTDTQYF. The rearrangement links TRBV10-3 to TRBJ2-3, with D possibly being TRBD1 (5 bases). The CDR3 spans 14 residues. V was cut by 9 bases and J by 0 bases, with 13 bases left in between. CDR1 and CDR2 (germline): ENHRY, SYGVKD.

The V call is TRBV7-2, the J call TRBJ2-1, with D possibly being TRBD1 or TRBD2 (6 bases each). CDR3 length: 16 amino acids. The V end lost 4 bases, the J end lost 6 bases, and 19 bases lay between the germline ends. CDR1 SGHTA and CDR2 FQGNSA come from the germline V gene. The CDR3 spells CASSSEGHPGGNEQFF. CDR3 bases: TGTGCCAGCAGCTCAGAGGGACATCCCGGGGGCAATGAGCAGTTCTTC.

The chain couples TRBV4-1 to TRBJ2-1; D gene unclear. There are 14 residues in the CDR3. V lost 1 base, J lost 2 bases, and 6 bases lay in between. The germline gives CDR1 MGHRA, CDR2 YSYEKL. CDR3 residues: CASSQGVTYNEQFF. The CDR3 region has the DNA TGCGCCAGCAGCCAAGGGGTGACCTACAATGAGCAGTTCTTC.

The sample holds many counts of this clonotype. V is TRBV27 and J is TRBJ1-5, with a weak D call TRBD1 (6 bases). Germline V gene lookup returns CDR1 MNHEY and CDR2 SMNVEV (reference sequence). V shed 8 bases and J shed 4 bases, with 15 bases lying between them. The CDR3 is made up of 14 amino acids. The CDR3 bases are TGTGCCAGCTCATCAGGGGTTGGGAATCAGCCCCAGCATTTT. Translation: CASSSGVGNQPQHF.

In this sample, this clonotype turned up many times. The rearrangement joins TRBV29-1 to TRBJ2-7; a weak D match, TRBD2 (7 bases). The CDR3 covers 13 residues. Germline V gives CDR1 SQVTM, CDR2 ANQGSEA. V lost 6 bases, J lost 2 bases, and 14 bases lay in between. For the CDR3, the DNA is TGCAGCGTAACCGTGGGGGGGCCCTACGAGCAGTACTTC. As protein: CSVTVGGPYEQYF.

Relative to its sample, this clonotype is medium-sized. The chain combines TRBV27 with TRBJ2-7; 9 bases match TRBD2. Germline lookup yields CDR1 MNHEY and CDR2 SMNVEV (reference sequence). The CDR3 contains 16 residues. The ends lost 4 bases at V and 5 bases at J; junction bases unmatched: 12. CDR3 nucleotides: TGTGCCAGCAGTTCCCAAGGGATAGCGGGAGTAGACGAGCAGTACTTC. This sequence encodes CASSSQGIAGVDEQYF.

The CDR3 protein is CASSFIGLAGSNEQFF. CDR3 sequence (DNA): TGTGCCAGCAGTTTCATTGGACTAGCGGGGAGCAATGAGCAGTTCTTC. This chain joins TRBV11-1 and TRBJ2-1; 12 nucleotides match TRBD2. The germline V gene has CDR1 SGHAT and CDR2 FQDESV (reference sequence). This CDR3 has 16 amino acids. V shed 6 bases, J shed 6 bases, and the junction held 9 bases outside the gene matches.

This clonotype is medium-sized by share. V and J are TRBV20-1 and TRBJ2-1, with TRBD2 matching over 12 bases. The CDR3 sequence is 14 residues long. Germline V gives CDR1 DFQATT, CDR2 SNEGSKA (reference sequence). The ends lost 2 bases at V and 5 bases at J; junction bases unmatched: 1. In nucleotides, the CDR3 is TGCAGTGCTAGAAGACTAGCGGGAGACAATGAGCAGTTCTTC. Protein product: CSARRLAGDNEQFF.

By share, this clonotype counts as medium-sized. J is TRBJ2-7 and V is TRBV7-2; no clear D gene. Looked up from germline, CDR1 is SGHTA and CDR2 is FQGNSA. Between the trimmed V and J ends, which lost 2 bases and 0 bases, there was a span of 17 bases. The CDR3 runs 17 residues. CDR3 bases: TGTGCCAGCAGCTTATGGAAAACTGTAGATATCTCCTACGAGCAGTACTTC. Translated: CASSLWKTVDISYEQYF.

By frequency in the sample, this clonotype is medium-sized (0.01 to 0.1%). CDR3 loop: CASSSLTGLVGNEQFF. The CDR3, as DNA: TGCGCCAGCAGCTCTCTCACGGGGCTAGTAGGTAATGAGCAGTTCTTC. The chain uses TRBV4-1 and TRBJ2-1; tentatively, D is TRBD1 or TRBD2 (5 bases each). The CDR3 covers 16 residues. Germline V gene data show CDR1 as MGHRA and CDR2 as YSYEKL. V dropped 5 bases and J dropped 7 bases, with 21 bases sitting between them.

Many counts were recorded for this clonotype. The chain carries TRBV18 and TRBJ1-5, with D perhaps matching TRBD1 (5 bases). This CDR3 has 16 residues. Trimming stripped 3 bases from V and 1 base from J, with 13 bases between. CDR1 is KGHSH, CDR2 LQKENI, per germline. For the CDR3, the DNA is TGTGCCAGCTCACCGGGGCAGGTTTTCAGCAATCAGCCCCAGCATTTT. Its protein is CASSPGQVFSNQPQHF.

By sample share, this clonotype is medium-sized. This sequence joins TRBV10-3 and TRBJ2-7; 9 bases agree with TRBD1. The CDR3 runs 14 residues. V lost 4 bases to trimming and J lost 6 bases; unmatched junction nucleotides: 7. Germline V lookup: CDR1 ENHRY, CDR2 SYGVKD. The CDR3 spells CAISGPGQGVEQYF. CDR3 sequence (DNA): TGTGCCATCAGTGGCCCGGGACAGGGAGTCGAGCAGTACTTC.

This clonotype has ten or more counts. The chain combines TRBV3-1 with TRBJ2-7; either TRBD1 or TRBD2 may supply D (5 bases each). The CDR3 has 15 residues. CDR1 is LGHDT, CDR2 YNNKEL, per germline (reference sequence). The V gene lost 3 bases and the J gene lost 3 bases, with 15 bases spanning the gap. The chain's CDR3 is CASSQGDGTYYEQYF. The DNA for the CDR3 is TGTGCCAGCAGCCAGGGGGACGGTACATACTACGAGCAGTACTTC.

This clonotype was seen at least ten times. The gene calls are TRBV19 and TRBJ1-5; D call uncertain. V lost 9 bases and J 5 bases, leaving 11 bases between the germline ends. Germline values: CDR1 LNHDA, CDR2 SQIVND (reference sequence). The CDR3 consists of 12 residues. For the CDR3, the DNA is TGTGCCAGCTGGGAGGGTGATCAGCCCCAGCATTTT. Its translation: CASWEGDQPQHF.

There are many counts of this clonotype. The chain is built from TRBV6-1 and TRBJ1-1, with a weak D call TRBD1 (5 bases). Germline loops: CDR1 MNHNS, CDR2 SASEGT. This CDR3 is 14 amino acids long. Trimming cost V 5 bases and J 1 base, with 11 bases left between them. The CDR3 is CASSLGTANTEAFF. CDR3 nucleotides: TGTGCCAGCAGTCTCGGGACCGCGAACACTGAAGCTTTCTTT.

This clonotype was observed a handful of times. The rearrangement uses TRBV7-2 and TRBJ2-1; D is unclear. This CDR3 is built from 16 residues. The germline V gene encodes CDR1 SGHTA and CDR2 FQGNSA. V lost 1 base to trimming and J lost 2 bases, with 12 bases between them. The CDR3 region is CASSLVRILAYNEQFF. The CDR3 DNA follows: TGTGCCAGCAGCTTAGTCCGGATTCTGGCCTACAATGAGCAGTTCTTC.

The V and J genes are TRBV7-9 and TRBJ1-3, with D tentatively TRBD1 (5 bases). The CDR3 is made up of 15 amino acids. CDR1 and CDR2 from the germline V gene are SEHNR and FQNEAQ (reference sequence). V shed 9 bases and J shed 0 bases, with 15 bases lying between them. The CDR3 here is CASARGSNSGNTIYF. Written as DNA, the CDR3 is TGTGCCAGTGCCCGGGGCTCCAACTCTGGAAACACCATATATTTT.